This T cell receptor (beta chain) is drawn from a study of OX40 agonist ivuxolimab in advanced cancers. Study-level background: Ivuxolimab was an agonistic, fully human IgG2 monoclonal antibody directed against OX40 (CD134), a costimulatory receptor. Intravenous ivuxolimab was administered to patients every 2 weeks at six dose levels: 0.01, 0.1, 0.3, 1.5, 3 and 10 mg/kg. Of the approximately 50 dose-escalation patients, hepatocellular carcinoma was present in approximately 20, melanoma in roughly 15, renal cell carcinoma in 9 and head and neck cancer in 9. In the dose-escalation cohort, more than 75% of patients were male, and the mean age was around 60 years, with a range of about 23 to 85. Patients were allowed to have had prior anti-PD-1, anti-PD-L1 or anti-CTLA-4 therapy, and 30% to 40% of the dose-escalation patients had been treated with checkpoint inhibitors. Three dose-escalation patients achieved partial responses, one with hepatocellular carcinoma and two with cutaneous melanoma. Peripheral TCRbeta sequencing aimed to test whether ivuxolimab altered TCR sequence diversity and caused clonal T-cell expansion. The paper describes the monotherapy dose-escalation part (N of about 52 patients) of the phase I trial of ivuxolimab. The paper as a whole reports these results and caveats: After ivuxolimab, expanded clones were on average more numerous among CD8+ T cells than among CD4+ T cells. In partial responders in the 0.1-3.0 mg/kg groups, normalized peripheral clonal expansion was found to be among the lowest, especially among CD8+ T cells. Low levels of normalized T-cell clonal expansion were also seen in some patients who did not respond. At doses of 0.1 to 3.0 mg/kg, clonal expansion of both CD4+ and CD8+ blood T cells was observed from baseline to week 6. Which antigens the clonally expanded peripheral T cells were specific for was not determined.

The trial excluded patients who had a history of autoimmune disease or who were on systemic immunosuppression. In every dose cohort, peripheral blood was drawn for TCR sequencing at baseline, cycle 4 day 1, and cycle 7 day 1. The samples were drawn from a first-in-human, open-label, multicenter phase I dose-escalation trial of ivuxolimab. Adults with locally advanced or metastatic melanoma, renal cell, hepatocellular, or head and neck squamous cell carcinoma were enrolled in the trial. Before TCR sequencing, CD4+ and CD8+ T cells were separately sorted from peripheral blood. Worth noting for this clone: Its specific antigen is unknown. Base qualities are not at hand, and no much larger clone is one base apart.

The germline V gene yields KGHSH for CDR1 and LQKENI for CDR2. The CDR3 spans 14 residues, from the cysteine through the phenylalanine. Only CDR3 DNA remains: 42 bases, in frame from the first base. V ends up 6 bases short and J 2 bases short, with an unmatched junction base count of 7. Genomic DNA was isolated from the sorted cells so that the TCRbeta CDR3 region could be sequenced. TCRbeta CDR3 regions were sequenced using the immunoSEQ Assay. The immuneACCESS repertoire file appears here via TCRdb, limited to in-frame rearrangements. These files lack a portion of the clones; in checked studies, under half of the deficit traces to unresolved V genes, and the cause of the others is not known. For this sample there are around 70,000 clones; 70% to 90% appear just once. Roughly 2% of the sample is in the top ten clones.

Sample: CD4+ or CD8+ T cells sorted from blood, taken in a trial of the OX40 agonist ivuxolimab. The sequence came from an adult with an advanced solid tumor such as melanoma, head and neck, liver or kidney cancer. Here the chain combines TRBV18 and TRBJ2-7, with TRBD1 matching 7 junction bases. The CDR3 sequence is CASSPQTGTYEQYF. The nucleotide sequence reads as follows: TGTGCCAGCTCTCCCCAGACAGGGACCTACGAGCAGTACTTC.